This TCR beta chain was recovered during a study of T cell repertoires in cytomegalovirus infection. Study-level information: CMV epitopes used comprised recently identified HLA-C-restricted ones and well-studied HLA-B-restricted ones. Indications came from public TCR beta signatures; they pointed to CMV infection and to a matching HLA type.

A word on this clonotype: The target antigen is unknown.

Study results and limitations: In two of eight donors, the top clonotype was HLA-C-restricted CMV-specific.

The CDR3 length is 12 residues. Trimming left V 5 bases short and J 7 bases short, with 12 bases between. The germline V gene has CDR1 MNHEY and CDR2 SMNVEV (reference sequence). MiXCR was run by TCRdb on the reads, yielding one entry per CDR3 protein. This sample has a few hundred thousand distinct CDR3 sequences, with 33% found just once. The specimen comprised cultured PBMCs, sampled from culture after CMV antigen stimulation. This TCR was sampled from a human donor in good health (CMV status not recorded). Some clones in this sample may be carry-over from other donors' samples. The chain has TRBV27 and TRBJ2-7; D not resolved. The CDR3, as DNA: TGTGCCAGCAGTCCGGGCCCATGGGAGCAGTACTTC. Translation: CASSPGPWEQYF.